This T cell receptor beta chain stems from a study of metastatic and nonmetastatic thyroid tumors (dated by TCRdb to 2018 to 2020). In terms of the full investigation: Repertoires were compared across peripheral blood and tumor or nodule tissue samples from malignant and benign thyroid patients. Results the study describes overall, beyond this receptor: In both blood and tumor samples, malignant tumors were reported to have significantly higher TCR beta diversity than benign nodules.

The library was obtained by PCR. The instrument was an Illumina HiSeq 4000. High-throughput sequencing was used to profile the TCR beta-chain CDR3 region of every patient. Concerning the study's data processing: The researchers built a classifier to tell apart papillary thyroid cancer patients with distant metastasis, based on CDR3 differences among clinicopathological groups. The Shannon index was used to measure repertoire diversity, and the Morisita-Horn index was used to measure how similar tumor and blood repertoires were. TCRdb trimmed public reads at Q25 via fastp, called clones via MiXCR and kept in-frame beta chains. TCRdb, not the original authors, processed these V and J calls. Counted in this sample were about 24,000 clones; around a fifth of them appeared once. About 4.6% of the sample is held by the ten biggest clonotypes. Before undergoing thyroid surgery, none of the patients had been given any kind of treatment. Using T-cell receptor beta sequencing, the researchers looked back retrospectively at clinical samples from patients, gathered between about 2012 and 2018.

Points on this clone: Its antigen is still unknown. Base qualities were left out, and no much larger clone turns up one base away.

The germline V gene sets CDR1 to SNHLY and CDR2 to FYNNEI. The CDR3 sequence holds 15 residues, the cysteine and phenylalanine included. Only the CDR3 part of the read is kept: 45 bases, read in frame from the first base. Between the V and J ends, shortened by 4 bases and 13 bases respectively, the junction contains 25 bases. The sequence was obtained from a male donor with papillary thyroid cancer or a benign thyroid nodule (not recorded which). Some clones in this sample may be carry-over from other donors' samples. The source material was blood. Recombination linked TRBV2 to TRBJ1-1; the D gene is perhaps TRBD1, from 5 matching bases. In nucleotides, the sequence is TGTGCCAGCAGTGGGGTGGGCTGGACACCCTCCCTATTTTTCTTT. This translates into CASSGVGWTPSLFFF.